This paragraph covers one T cell receptor beta chain sequence. Its antigen is undetermined. These data are taken from a study of post-analysis software for immune sequencing data. Unique molecular identifiers were carried by the TCR beta cDNA libraries. TCRdb re-derived calls from the PCR reads in MiXCR, one entry per CDR3 protein. The data contain 700,000 to 800,000 distinct CDR3 sequences, 25% to 30% of them singletons. The study's findings and limits: TRBV5-6, TRBV5-1 and TRBV20-1 were among 4 or 5 TRBV segments more frequent in patients than controls.

The V gene's germline CDR1 is SGHTA and CDR2 FQGNSA. The V gene lost 6 bases and the J gene lost 0 bases, with 10 bases spanning the gap. The CDR3 is made up of 14 amino acids. V and J are TRBV7-2 and TRBJ2-3; possibly TRBD1 for D (6 bases). The clonotype originates from a girl between 10 and 17 years old with multiple sclerosis. Sequencing input: blood. The CDR3 spells CASRPGASTDTQYF. Written as DNA, the CDR3 is TGTGCCAGCAGACCAGGGGCCAGCACAGATACGCAGTATTTT.